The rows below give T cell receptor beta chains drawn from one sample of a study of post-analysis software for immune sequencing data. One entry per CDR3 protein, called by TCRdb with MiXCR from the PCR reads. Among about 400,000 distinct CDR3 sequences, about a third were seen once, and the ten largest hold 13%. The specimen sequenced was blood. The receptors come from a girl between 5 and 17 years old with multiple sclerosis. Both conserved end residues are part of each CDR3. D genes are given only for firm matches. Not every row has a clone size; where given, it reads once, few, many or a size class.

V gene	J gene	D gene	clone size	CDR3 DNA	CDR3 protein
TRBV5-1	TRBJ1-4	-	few	TGCGCCAGCAGCCCGACGGCGAACCCCAATGAAAAACTGTTTTTT	CASSPTANPNEKLFF
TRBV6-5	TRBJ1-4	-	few	TGTGCCAGCAGTTACATGACAGCACCCCGGGCTGGTGAAAAACTGTTTTTT	CASSYMTAPRAGEKLFF
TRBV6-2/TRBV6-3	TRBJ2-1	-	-	TGTGCCAGCAAATATAGCAACTACAATGAGCAGTTCTTC	CASKYSNYNEQFF
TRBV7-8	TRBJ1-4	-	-	TGCGCCAGCAGCCCCCGGACGGGGGTAGGCGAAAAACTGTTTTTT	CASSPRTGVGEKLFF
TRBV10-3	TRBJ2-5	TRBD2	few	TGTGCCATCAGTGATCCGGGACGGGAGGGAGAGACCCAGTACTTC	CAISDPGREGETQYF
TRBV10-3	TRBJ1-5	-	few	TGTGCCACGGACAATGAGGGCAATCAGCCCCAGCATTTT	CATDNEGNQPQHF
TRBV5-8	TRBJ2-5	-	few	TGTGCCAGCAGCTTGGGGAGTAGCGGCCAAGAGACCCAGTACTTC	CASSLGSSGQETQYF
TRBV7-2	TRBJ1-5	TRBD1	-	TGTGCCAGCAGCCTCGGGACAGGGGGGAGCAATCAGCCCCAGCATTTT	CASSLGTGGSNQPQHF
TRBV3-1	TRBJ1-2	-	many	TGTGCCAGCAGCCTAGGCAGGGGAAGCTATGGCTACACCTTC	CASSLGRGSYGYTF
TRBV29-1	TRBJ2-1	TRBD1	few	TGCAGCGGTATAAGGGTAATACCGGGACAGGGGAACTACAATGAGCAGTTCTTC	CSGIRVIPGQGNYNEQFF
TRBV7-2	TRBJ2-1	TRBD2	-	TGTGCCAGCAGCTCGCCTCTTACTAGCGTCGCTGAGCAGTTCTTC	CASSSPLTSVAEQFF
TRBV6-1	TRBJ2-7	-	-	TGTGCCAGCCATCCCAAAAAAGCGAGCTCCTACGAGCAGTACTTC	CASHPKKASSYEQYF
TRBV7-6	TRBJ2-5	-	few	TGTGCCAGCAGCTTCAAGCGACAAGAGACCCAGTACTTC	CASSFKRQETQYF
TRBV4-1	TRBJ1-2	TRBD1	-	TGCGCCAGCAGCCAAGTGCTCAGGACAGGGGGGAACTATGGCTACACCTTC	CASSQVLRTGGNYGYTF
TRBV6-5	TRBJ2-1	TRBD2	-	TGTGCCAGCAGTTACTCGGTTAACGGGGGGGCGTGGGAGCAGTTCTTC	CASSYSVNGGAWEQFF
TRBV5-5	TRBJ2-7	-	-	TGTGCCAGCAGCTTTCTGGACAGTTACGAGCAGTACTTC	CASSFLDSYEQYF
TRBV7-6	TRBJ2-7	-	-	TGTGCCAGCAGCTTAAAAGGACGGACCTCCTACGAGCAGTACTTC	CASSLKGRTSYEQYF
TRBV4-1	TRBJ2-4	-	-	TGCGCCAGCAGCCATCCTATACGGGACACCATTCAGTACTTC	CASSHPIRDTIQYF